Each of the 3 T cell receptor beta chains below was sequenced from the same sample in a study of CD8 T cells in ankylosing spondylitis. The study's findings and limits: Ankylosing spondylitis blood appeared to carry a characteristic TCR beta motif of roughly eight highly homologous variants.

These receptors lack a known antigen. TCRdb passed the 5' RACE reads through MiXCR, listing each CDR3 protein once. The sample shows approximately 540,000 distinct CDR3 sequences, 9.5% to 15% of them seen only once. The sample consisted of blood, either unsorted or a sorted T cell fraction (not recorded which). All receptors derive from a male donor with ankylosing spondylitis.

The chain uses TRBV6-5 and TRBJ2-7; no clear D gene. The CDR3 extends over 13 amino acids. The V gene's germline CDR1 is MNHEY and CDR2 SVGAGI. V dropped 2 bases and J dropped 3 bases, with 8 bases sitting between them. The CDR3 nucleotides are TGTGCCAGCAGTTACGATCTTGGCTACGAGCAGTACGTC. Translated, it gives CASSYDLGYEQYV.

The rearrangement joins TRBV6-1 to TRBJ1-1; no reliable D call. The V and J ends lost 6 bases and 5 bases respectively, with 13 bases between them. The CDR3 has 13 residues. Germline V gene data show CDR1 as MNHNS and CDR2 as SASEGT. This CDR3 is CASSPGRWTEAFF. DNA for the CDR3: TGTGCCAGCAGCCCCGGACGATGGACTGAAGCTTTCTTT.

The rearrangement links TRBV15 to TRBJ1-2; D may be TRBD1 (6 bases). Trimming pared 1 base from V and 8 bases from J, leaving 8 bases between. The CDR3 spans 12 residues. The V gene's germline CDR1 is LNHNV and CDR2 YYDKDF (reference sequence). CDR3 residues: CATSRVGGGYTF. In DNA form, the CDR3 reads TGTGCCACCAGCAGAGTGGGGGGCGGCTACACCTTC.